Listed here are 23 T cell receptor beta chains from one sample, sequenced in a study of blood T cell repertoires in COVID-19. Only in-frame clones appear in the TCRdb table, and some are missing; sequencing was by immunoSEQ multiplex PCR. Of 150,000 to 200,000 clones in the sample, roughly 88% were seen once. The sample was peripheral blood. Receptor source: a man aged 80 or over with COVID-19, enrolled during active disease.

V is TRBV10-1 and J is TRBJ1-6, with TRBD1 identical over 7 bases. The CDR3 is 17 residues long. The V gene's germline CDR1 is WNHNN and CDR2 SYGVQD (reference sequence). V shed 5 bases, J shed 0 bases, and the junction held 7 bases outside the gene matches. The CDR3 DNA follows: TGCGCCAGCAGTCTGGACAGGCCGAGCTCCTATAATTCACCCCTCCACTTT. Protein product: CASSLDRPSSYNSPLHF.

The CDR3 is CASSLQGAGTEAFF. The CDR3 region has the DNA TGCGCCAGCAGCTTACAGGGGGCGGGCACTGAAGCTTTCTTT. The V and J genes are TRBV5-1 and TRBJ1-1; TRBD1 matches at 9 bases. J gave up 4 bases and V 2 bases, and 3 bases lay outside the gene matches. CDR1 and CDR2 (germline): SGHRS, YFSETQ. The CDR3 has 14 amino acids.

The chain joins TRBV2 to TRBJ1-6; 7 nucleotides match TRBD1. Per the germline V gene, CDR1 is SNHLY and CDR2 is FYNNEI. V lost 6 bases to trimming and J lost 4 bases; unmatched junction nucleotides: 3. The CDR3 has 14 amino acids. CDR3 residues: CASSLDRYNSPLHF. The CDR3 DNA sequence: TGTGCCAGCAGCTTGGACAGGTATAATTCACCCCTCCACTTT.

The rearrangement uses TRBV5-1 and TRBJ1-6; D might be TRBD1 (6 bases). Per germline, CDR1 SGHRS and CDR2 YFSETQ. Trimming took 2 bases from V and 8 from J, leaving 11 bases between them. The CDR3 has 14 residues. This CDR3 reads CASSFTGNYSPLHF. For the CDR3, the DNA is TGCGCCAGCAGCTTTACAGGGAATTATTCACCCCTCCACTTT.

V usage is TRBV11-2 and J usage is TRBJ1-2, with 8 bases matching TRBD1. Per the germline V gene, CDR1 is SGHAT and CDR2 is FQNNGV. V was pared by 5 bases and J by 4 bases, with 6 bases of the junction left unmatched. This CDR3 comprises 14 residues. CDR3 loop: CASSHTGGSYGYTF. The CDR3 coding sequence is TGTGCCAGCAGCCATACAGGGGGAAGCTATGGCTACACCTTC.

This clone was counted a few times. The V gene is TRBV5-1, the J gene TRBJ1-4; weak D call: TRBD1 (5 bases). With 2 bases removed from V and 7 bases from J, the gap between germline ends came to 12 bases. CDR1 and CDR2 from the germline V gene are SGHRS and YFSETQ. This CDR3 comprises 14 residues. CDR3 sequence reads: CASSFGGAGEKLFF. The CDR3 bases are TGCGCCAGCAGCTTCGGAGGGGCGGGTGAAAAACTGTTTTTT.

The V and J genes are TRBV4-2 and TRBJ1-2; a possible D gene is TRBD1 (6 bases). Looked up from germline, CDR1 is LGHNA and CDR2 is YNFKEQ. Trimming took 3 bases from V and 4 from J, leaving 12 bases between them. The CDR3 covers 14 residues. Here the CDR3 reads CASSQIGGLYGYTF. CDR3 DNA: TGTGCCAGCAGCCAGATCGGGGGGCTCTATGGCTACACCTTC.

V and J are TRBV7-9 and TRBJ1-3, with 7 bases matching TRBD1. This CDR3 contains 15 residues. V trimming: 5 bases; J trimming: 1 base; junction bases outside the gene matches: 5. Germline V lookup: CDR1 SEHNR, CDR2 FQNEAQ (reference sequence). For the CDR3, the DNA is TGTGCCAGCAGCATTGACAGGGTGTCTGGAAACACCATATATTTT. Translation gives CASSIDRVSGNTIYF.

This chain joins TRBV9 and TRBJ2-3, with 8 bases aligning to TRBD1. Germline V CDR1 and CDR2: SGDLS, YYNGEE. This CDR3 is 16 amino acids long. V was clipped by 3 bases and J by 1 base; unmatched bases: 7. This CDR3 is CASSGRTGFGTDTQYF. Written as DNA, the CDR3 is TGTGCCAGCAGCGGGCGGACAGGGTTCGGCACAGATACGCAGTATTTT.

This clone was detected only once. The chain combines TRBV5-1 with TRBJ2-2; D might be TRBD2 (6 bases). The CDR3 extends over 16 amino acids. Trimming removed 6 bases at V and 6 bases at J, with 21 bases between. Germline V gene sequence: CDR1 SGHRS, CDR2 YFSETQ. CDR3 sequence: CASNPLGDWRAGELFF. Here the CDR3 DNA reads TGCGCCAGCAACCCCCTGGGAGACTGGAGGGCCGGGGAGCTGTTTTTT. Filled out from reference TRBV5-1 and TRBJ2-2, the complete variable domain reads KAGVTQTPRYLIKTRGQQVTLSCSPISGHRSVSWYQQTPGQGLQFLFEYFSETQRNKGNFPGRFSGRQFSNSRSEMNVSTLELGDSALYLCASNPLGDWRAGELFFGEGSRLTVL.

The chain recombines TRBV19 with TRBJ2-5, with D maybe TRBD1 (6 bases). This CDR3 comprises 17 residues. Germline loops: CDR1 LNHDA, CDR2 SQIVND (reference sequence). V lost 1 base, J lost 5 bases, and 20 bases lay in between. The CDR3 coding sequence is TGTGCCAGTAGTATAGCTCTTGGGCCCAGGGGTAAGGAGACCCAGTACTTC. This translates into CASSIALGPRGKETQYF.

In its sample, this clone was seen a few times. At the DNA level, this CDR3 is encoded by other sequences in the same sample as well. Written as DNA, the CDR3 is TGCGCCAGCAGCTCGGGACAGGGTGGGGAGACCCAGTACTTC. Amino acid sequence: CASSSGQGGETQYF. This chain connects TRBV5-1 to TRBJ2-5; 9 positions match TRBD1. Germline V CDR1 and CDR2: SGHRS, YFSETQ. The CDR3 contains 14 residues. V lost 3 bases and J lost 5; bases outside the gene matches: 5. The full variable domain, with the rest looked up from reference TRBV5-1 and TRBJ2-5, is KAGVTQTPRYLIKTRGQQVTLSCSPISGHRSVSWYQQTPGQGLQFLFEYFSETQRNKGNFPGRFSGRQFSNSRSEMNVSTLELGDSALYLCASSSGQGGETQYFGPGTRLLVL.

The chain carries TRBV11-2 and TRBJ1-1, with a possible D match to TRBD1 (5 bases). V was clipped by 0 bases and J by 4 bases, with 6 bases between them. Germline V gene data show CDR1 as SGHAT and CDR2 as FQNNGV. The CDR3 extends over 13 amino acids. The CDR3 reads CASSLEGPTEAFF. The CDR3 bases are TGTGCCAGCAGCTTAGAGGGGCCCACTGAAGCTTTCTTT. Combining the CDR3 with reference TRBV11-2 and TRBJ1-1 gives the whole variable domain EAGVAQSPRYKIIEKRQSVAFWCNPISGHATLYWYQQILGQGPKLLIQFQNNGVVDDSQLPKDRFSAERLKGVDSTLKIQPAKLEDSAVYLCASSLEGPTEAFFGQGTRLTVV.

The chain employs TRBV3-1 (or the pseudogene TRBV3-2) and TRBJ2-3; 9 positions match TRBD1. Germline V CDR1 and CDR2: LGHDT, YNNKEL (reference sequence). The length of the CDR3 is 15 residues. The J segment lost 1 base and the V segment lost 7 bases, leaving 6 bases of the junction unmatched. The CDR3 DNA follows: TGTGCCAGCAACAACCGGGACAGGGGCACAGATACGCAGTATTTT. This gives the protein CASNNRDRGTDTQYF.

The chain links TRBV7-2 to TRBJ2-3; 7 bases align to TRBD2. J was trimmed by 2 bases and V by 4 bases; bases with no gene match: 9. The CDR3 extends over 16 amino acids. CDR1 is SGHTA, CDR2 FQGNSA, per germline. The CDR3 DNA is TGTGCCAGCAGCTCCGTCGGGACTACCCCCACAGATACGCAGTATTTT. As protein: CASSSVGTTPTDTQYF.

The rearrangement joins TRBV10-3 to TRBJ2-3; D possibly corresponds to TRBD1 (6 bases). This CDR3 spans 15 amino acids. Germline CDR1 reads ENHRY; CDR2 reads SYGVKD. V dropped 5 bases and J dropped 0 bases, with 12 bases sitting between them. The CDR3 DNA reads as TGTGCCATCAGTATGACAGGAGCTAGCACAGATACGCAGTATTTT. As protein: CAISMTGASTDTQYF.

In its sample, this clone was seen once. The chain combines TRBV28 with TRBJ1-3; no reliable D call. In germline, CDR1 is MDHEN, CDR2 SYDVKM. This CDR3 is 13 amino acids long. Deletions cut 10 bases from V and 4 bases from J, with 14 bases between. In nucleotides, the CDR3 is TGTGCCACCCTTCGCAGGTCCGGAAACACCATATATTTT. Protein sequence: CATLRRSGNTIYF.

The CDR3 loop reads CASSSVFVGDFSGANVLTF. The CDR3 DNA sequence: TGTGCCAGCAGCTCCGTTTTTGTCGGGGACTTCTCTGGGGCCAACGTCCTGACTTTC. The rearrangement uses TRBV11-3 and TRBJ2-6, with D maybe TRBD2 (6 bases). Trimming cost V 4 bases and J 0 bases, with 19 bases left between them. Germline V lookup: CDR1 SGHNT, CDR2 YENEEA. CDR3 length: 19 residues.

Only one count was recorded for this clone. The chain has TRBV18 and TRBJ1-2, with TRBD1 matching over 7 bases. Germline CDR1 reads KGHSH; CDR2 reads LQKENI. The CDR3 covers 15 residues. With 4 bases clipped from V and 4 bases from J, the junction kept 9 bases outside the gene matches. The CDR3 region has the DNA TGTGCCAGCTCACGAACGACAGGGAAGACCTATGGCTACACCTTC. This sequence encodes CASSRTTGKTYGYTF.

V usage is TRBV25-1 and J usage is TRBJ1-1; D possibly corresponds to TRBD1 (6 bases). Germline V gives CDR1 MGHDK, CDR2 SYGVNS. The V end was cut by 3 bases, the J end by 4 bases, with 15 bases between. CDR3 length: 15 residues. CDR3 DNA sequence: TGTGCCAGCAGTGACCCCCGGCAGGGGAGCACTGAAGCTTTCTTT. Protein product: CASSDPRQGSTEAFF.

This chain uses TRBV5-4 with TRBJ2-5, with no clear D. V was trimmed by 2 bases and J by 0 bases, leaving 11 bases between them. The CDR3 is 15 amino acids. CDR1 is SGHNT, CDR2 YYREEE, per germline (reference sequence). CDR3 protein: CASSFGQPYQETQYF. CDR3 sequence (DNA): TGTGCCAGCAGCTTTGGGCAACCATACCAAGAGACCCAGTACTTC.

The gene calls are TRBV5-5 and TRBJ1-2; TRBD1 aligns across 8 bases. CDR3 size: 16 residues. V shed 0 bases, J shed 3 bases, and the junction held 7 bases outside the gene matches. CDR1 is SGHKS and CDR2 is YYEKEE in the germline V gene (reference sequence). The CDR3 nucleotides read TGTGCCAGCAGCTTGGGCGCCAGGGGGCAAGACTATGGCTACACCTTC. As protein: CASSLGARGQDYGYTF.

The V call is TRBV14, the J call TRBJ1-1; D is unclear. The CDR3 has 13 amino acids. Germline CDR1 is SGHDN and CDR2 is FVKESK. Deletions cut 4 bases from V and 0 bases from J, with 6 bases between. The CDR3 DNA follows: TGTGCCAGCAGCCCCAGTTTGAACACTGAAGCTTTCTTT. Translating it yields CASSPSLNTEAFF.